This TCR beta chain was sequenced during a study of blood T cells in healthy people across ages. It was with a sample-barcoded 5' primer and a J-beta primer mix that a second PCR of roughly 7 to 11 cycles was run. TCRdb reprocessed the 5' RACE reads with MiXCR, giving one entry per CDR3 protein. The top ten hold over 5% of the sample, which has 1,500,000 or so distinct CDR3 sequences, approximately 59% seen once. The CDR3 sequence is 15 residues long. V shed 7 bases and J shed 3 bases, with 19 bases lying between them. CDR1 and CDR2 from the germline V gene are SGHTA and FQGNSA. The sample was blood. The gene calls are TRBV7-2 and TRBJ2-7, with a weak D call TRBD2 (5 bases). This clonotype was obtained from a man aged 18 to 29 in good health. This CDR3 reads CASTPTFGLVYEQYF. CDR3 DNA: TGTGCCAGCACCCCTACCTTCGGACTTGTCTACGAGCAGTACTTC.